Included here is one T cell receptor beta chain sequence, with context. Its cognate antigen is unknown. The CDR3 is 16 residues long. The germline V gene encodes CDR1 LGHDT and CDR2 YNNKEL (reference sequence). V lost 0 bases and J lost 3, with 14 bases in between. The sample belongs to a study of T cell responses to AZD1222 COVID-19 vaccine. Across the study: Pooled together were second doses at about 4 or about 12 weeks. General study points: The study sampled repertoires only after the peak T cell response. Donors were largely white British and mainly female; clonal diversity was possibly underestimated.

The repertoire was sequenced with immunoSEQ multiplex PCR; TCRdb's copy has only in-frame clones and lacks some. The sample contains 100,000 to 150,000 clones, 75% to 95% of which appear only once. The sample in question was peripheral blood, obtained on day 0 of AZD1222 vaccination. The sequence was obtained from an adult in good health. The chain recombines TRBV3-1 (or the pseudogene TRBV3-2) with TRBJ1-2; maybe TRBD1 (6 bases). CDR3: CASSQDEGVWDYGYTF. Written as DNA, the CDR3 is TGTGCCAGCAGCCAAGATGAGGGGGTTTGGGACTATGGCTACACCTTC.